This TCR beta chain was retrieved from a study of shared T cell receptors in the human thymus (dated by TCRdb to the early 2020s). Notes on the research overall: The study examined how self-reactive, shared T-cell receptor alpha chains are generated in the human thymus.

Regarding this clone: The target of this receptor is not known. Base qualities were left out, and no much larger clone turns up one base away.

Library preparation used the immunoSEQ multiplex PCR assay. Held by TCRdb, this immuneACCESS table contains in-frame sequences only and omits some clones. Under half of the omission traces to an unresolved V gene where checked; the cause of the rest is unknown. The sample table lists just under 550,000 clones, 78% of them with a count of one. In total, the top ten clones hold 0.013% of the sample. Inclusive of the bounding cysteine and phenylalanine, the CDR3 is 18 residues long. Only the CDR3 DNA is retained, 54 bases long and in frame from the first base. V lost 0 bases and J lost 1 base; the stretch between them is 15 bases long. For CDR1 and CDR2, the germline V gene lists LGHNA and YSLEER. These records were also assigned to another study, of human thymus T cells. The second study, in turn, reports: Immunologically healthy infants undergoing open corrective cardiac surgery for congenital heart defects in Finland were used as donors. The thymus tissue came from surgical resects taken out during corrective cardiac surgery. Biased V and J gene segment usage appeared to be present in both thymic and peripheral blood repertoires. Highly overlapping thymic TCR repertoires among unrelated individuals were reported in the related research. TCR alpha and beta repertoires from roughly eight infant thymus samples and four related peripheral blood samples were characterized in the study. Donor ages ranging from about 6 to 244 days were recorded, and six or seven male and a couple of female infants were included in the cohort. Thymocytes were freed from the tissue by mechanical means and kept at -70 degrees C as pellets of roughly 8.5-30 million cells. A QIAsymphony instrument was used to extract genomic DNA from the frozen cell pellets. The immunoSEQ multiplex PCR assay was used to amplify the TCRB and TCRAD loci from a standardized amount of quality-controlled genomic DNA. The amplicons spanned the V(D)J region and were long enough to cover the CDR3 and allow V and J genes to be identified. The amplicons were sequenced on an Illumina platform via the commercial immunoSEQ service. Primer bias and sequencing errors were corrected as previously described, and TCRAD and TCRB were defined on the basis of the IMGT database. Repertoires were analysed with immunoSEQ Analyzer 3.0 and VDJTools, covering basic statistics, V/J segment usage, diversity estimates, rarefaction and pairwise overlap. Chao1, ChaoE, Efron-Thisted, Shannon and inverse Simpson indices were used to estimate diversity, which was also estimated on datasets down-sampled to the smallest sample. Repertoire overlap used strict matching of CDR3 nucleotide sequence, V gene and J gene, with Jaccard-based multidimensional scaling clustering. On average, around 810,000 unique TCRB clonotypes were obtained from thymus samples, compared with 80,000 to 85,000 from blood samples.

The V gene is TRBV4-3 and the J gene is TRBJ1-4, and TRBD1 may be the D gene, going by 5 matching bases. Sequencing used thymocytes. The receptor was isolated from a boy less than two years old with a congenital heart defect. Donor details come from another sample of the same person, matched by shared clones. The DNA sequence is as follows: TGCGCCAGCAGCCAAGAACCTCAGGGAATAGGAACTAATGAAAAACTGTTTTTT. This sequence encodes CASSQEPQGIGTNEKLFF.